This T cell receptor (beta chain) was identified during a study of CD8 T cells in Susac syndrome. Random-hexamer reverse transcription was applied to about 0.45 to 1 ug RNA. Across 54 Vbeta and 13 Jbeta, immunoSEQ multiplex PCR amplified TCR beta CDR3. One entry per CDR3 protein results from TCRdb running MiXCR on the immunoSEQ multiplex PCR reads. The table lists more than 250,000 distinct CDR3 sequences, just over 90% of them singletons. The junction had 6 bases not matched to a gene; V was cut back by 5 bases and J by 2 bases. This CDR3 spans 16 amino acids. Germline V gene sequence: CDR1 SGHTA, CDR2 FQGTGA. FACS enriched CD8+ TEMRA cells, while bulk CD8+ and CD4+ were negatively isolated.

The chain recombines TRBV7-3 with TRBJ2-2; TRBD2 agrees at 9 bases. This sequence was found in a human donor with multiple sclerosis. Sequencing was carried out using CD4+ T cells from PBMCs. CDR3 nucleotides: TGTGCCAGCAGCCTGTCGACTAGCGGCAACACCGGGGAGCTGTTTTTT. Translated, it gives CASSLSTSGNTGELFF.